This T cell receptor (beta chain) is drawn from a study of blood T cell repertoires in COVID-19. Overall study context: The study drew acute and convalescent COVID-19 samples from the United States, Italy and Spain.

Germline V gene sequence: CDR1 SEHNR, CDR2 FQNEAQ (reference sequence). This CDR3 has 17 amino acids. V shed 5 bases and J 4 bases; nucleotides not matched to a gene: 12. Per the original data handling: Reference gene primer amplification gave estimated nucleated cell counts. Using immunoSEQ multiplex PCR, the repertoire was profiled, and TCRdb retains in-frame clones only, with some absent. V and J calls and clone size are those listed in that table; D and trimming were worked out from the DNA. The data contain fewer than 300,000 clones, 75% to 85% of them singletons. This clone came up once. This chain uses TRBV7-9 with TRBJ2-1, with 9 bases lining up with TRBD2. This TCR was recovered from a man aged 45-60 years with active or convalescent COVID-19. Material for sequencing was peripheral blood. The chain's CDR3 is CASSNPGRLAEYNEQFF. CDR3 nucleotide sequence: TGTGCCAGCAGCAACCCGGGTAGACTAGCGGAATACAATGAGCAGTTCTTC.